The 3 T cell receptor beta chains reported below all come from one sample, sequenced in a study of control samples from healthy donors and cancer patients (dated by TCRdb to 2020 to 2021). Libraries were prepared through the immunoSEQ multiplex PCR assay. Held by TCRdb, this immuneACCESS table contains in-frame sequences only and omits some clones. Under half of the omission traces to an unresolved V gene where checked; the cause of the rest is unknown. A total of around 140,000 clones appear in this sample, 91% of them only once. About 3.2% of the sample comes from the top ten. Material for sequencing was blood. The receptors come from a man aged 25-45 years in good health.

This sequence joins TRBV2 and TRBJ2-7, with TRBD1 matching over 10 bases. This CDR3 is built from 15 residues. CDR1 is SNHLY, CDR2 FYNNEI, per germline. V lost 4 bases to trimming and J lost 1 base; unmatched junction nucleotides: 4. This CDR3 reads CASSVGTGDSYEQYF. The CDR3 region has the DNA TGTGCCAGCAGTGTAGGGACAGGGGATTCCTACGAGCAGTACTTC.

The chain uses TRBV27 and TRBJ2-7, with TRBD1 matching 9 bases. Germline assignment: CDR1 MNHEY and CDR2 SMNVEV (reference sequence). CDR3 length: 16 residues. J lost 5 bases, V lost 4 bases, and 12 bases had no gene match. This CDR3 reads CASSSMTGGAFDEQYF. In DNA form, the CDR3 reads TGTGCCAGCAGTTCCATGACAGGGGGAGCCTTTGACGAGCAGTACTTC.

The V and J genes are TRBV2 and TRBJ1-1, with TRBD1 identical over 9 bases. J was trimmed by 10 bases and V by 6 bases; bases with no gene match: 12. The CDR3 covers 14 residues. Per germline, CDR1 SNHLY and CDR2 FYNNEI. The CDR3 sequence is CASSGTTTGGTAFF. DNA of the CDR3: TGTGCCAGCAGCGGCACCACGACAGGGGGTACAGCTTTCTTT. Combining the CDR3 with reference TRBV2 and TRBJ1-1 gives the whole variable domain EPEVTQTPSHQVTQMGQEVILRCVPISNHLYFYWYRQILGQKVEFLVSFYNNEISEKSEIFDDQFSVERPDGSNFTLKIRSTKLEDSAMYFCASSGTTTGGTAFFGQGTRLTVV.